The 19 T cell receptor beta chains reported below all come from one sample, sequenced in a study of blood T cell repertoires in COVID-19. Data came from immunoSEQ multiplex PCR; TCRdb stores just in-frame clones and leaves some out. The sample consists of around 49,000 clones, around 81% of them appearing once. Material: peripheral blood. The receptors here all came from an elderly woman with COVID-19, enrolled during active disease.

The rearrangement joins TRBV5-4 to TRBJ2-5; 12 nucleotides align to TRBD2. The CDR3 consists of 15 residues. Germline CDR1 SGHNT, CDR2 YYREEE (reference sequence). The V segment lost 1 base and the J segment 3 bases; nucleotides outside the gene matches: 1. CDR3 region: CASSLRTSGKETQYF. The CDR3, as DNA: TGTGCCAGCAGCTTGAGGACTAGCGGGAAAGAGACCCAGTACTTC. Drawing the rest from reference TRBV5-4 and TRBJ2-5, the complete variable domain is ETGVTQSPTHLIKTRGQQVTLRCSSQSGHNTVSWYQQALGQGPQFIFQYYREEENGRGNFPPRFSGLQFPNYSSELNVNALELDDSALYLCASSLRTSGKETQYFGPGTRLLVL.

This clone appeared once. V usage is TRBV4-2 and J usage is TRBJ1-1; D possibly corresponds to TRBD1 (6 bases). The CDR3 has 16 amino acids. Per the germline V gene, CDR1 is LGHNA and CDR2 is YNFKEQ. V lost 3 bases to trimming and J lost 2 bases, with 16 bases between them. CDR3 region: CASSHATRGINTEAFF. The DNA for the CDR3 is TGTGCCAGCAGCCACGCCACGAGGGGGATTAACACTGAAGCTTTCTTT.

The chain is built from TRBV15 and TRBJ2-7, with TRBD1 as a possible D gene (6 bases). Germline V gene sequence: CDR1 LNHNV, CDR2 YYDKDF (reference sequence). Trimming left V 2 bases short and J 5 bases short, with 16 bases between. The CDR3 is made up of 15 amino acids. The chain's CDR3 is CATSRQRGQTDEQYF. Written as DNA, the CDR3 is TGTGCCACCAGCAGACAGCGTGGACAGACGGACGAGCAGTACTTC.

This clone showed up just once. The DNA of the CDR3 is TGTGCCAGCAGCCCGGACAGGGGTTACAGCACAGATACGCAGTATTTT. This gives the protein CASSPDRGYSTDTQYF. V gene TRBV16 combines with J gene TRBJ2-3, with 9 positions matching TRBD1. The CDR3 runs to 16 residues. Trimming took 4 bases from V and 0 from J; bases not matched to a gene: 5. Germline CDR1 is KGHSY and CDR2 is FQNENV.

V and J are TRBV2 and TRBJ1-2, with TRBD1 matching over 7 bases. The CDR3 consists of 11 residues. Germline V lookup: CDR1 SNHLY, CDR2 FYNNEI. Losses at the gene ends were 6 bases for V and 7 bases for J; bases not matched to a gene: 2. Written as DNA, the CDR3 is TGTGCCAGCAGGGACAGGTTTGGCTACACCTTC. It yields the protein CASRDRFGYTF.

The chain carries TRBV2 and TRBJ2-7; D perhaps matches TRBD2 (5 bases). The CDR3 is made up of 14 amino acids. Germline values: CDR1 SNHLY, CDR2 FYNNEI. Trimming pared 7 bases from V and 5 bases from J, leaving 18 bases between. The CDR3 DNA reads TGTGCCAGCAAAACTTATGGGGAGCGCCACGAGCAGTACTTC. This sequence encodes CASKTYGERHEQYF.

CDR3: CASTLTGIGNTIYF. DNA for the CDR3: TGTGCCAGCACCCTGACAGGGATCGGAAACACCATATATTTT. The chain couples TRBV2 to TRBJ1-3, with 7 bases that match TRBD1. Unmatched junction bases numbered 7, after V lost 7 bases and J lost 4 bases. The CDR3 runs 14 residues. Germline assignment: CDR1 SNHLY and CDR2 FYNNEI.

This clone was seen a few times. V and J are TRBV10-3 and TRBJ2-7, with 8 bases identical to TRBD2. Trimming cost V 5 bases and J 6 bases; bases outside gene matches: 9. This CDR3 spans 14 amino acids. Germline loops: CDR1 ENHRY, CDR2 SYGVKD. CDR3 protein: CAISSQRESVEQYF. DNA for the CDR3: TGTGCCATCAGTTCCCAGCGGGAGAGTGTCGAGCAGTACTTC.

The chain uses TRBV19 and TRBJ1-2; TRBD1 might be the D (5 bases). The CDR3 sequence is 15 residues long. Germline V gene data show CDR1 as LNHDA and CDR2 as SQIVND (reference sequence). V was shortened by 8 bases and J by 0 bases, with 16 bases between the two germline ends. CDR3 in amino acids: CASADPGNSNYGYTF. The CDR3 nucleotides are TGTGCCAGTGCCGATCCAGGGAATTCTAACTATGGCTACACCTTC.

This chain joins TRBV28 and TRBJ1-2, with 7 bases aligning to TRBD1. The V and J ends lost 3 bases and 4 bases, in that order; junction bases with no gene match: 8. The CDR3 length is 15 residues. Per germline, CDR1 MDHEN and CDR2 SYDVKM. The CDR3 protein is CASSLTGLLGYGYTF. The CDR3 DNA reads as TGTGCCAGCAGTTTGACAGGGCTATTGGGCTATGGCTACACCTTC.

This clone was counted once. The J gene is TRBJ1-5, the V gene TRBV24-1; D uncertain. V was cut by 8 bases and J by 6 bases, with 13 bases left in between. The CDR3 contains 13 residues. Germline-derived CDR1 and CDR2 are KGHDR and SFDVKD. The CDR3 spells CATNSGRRQPQHF. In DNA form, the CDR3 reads TGTGCCACCAATTCCGGGAGACGTCAGCCCCAGCATTTT.

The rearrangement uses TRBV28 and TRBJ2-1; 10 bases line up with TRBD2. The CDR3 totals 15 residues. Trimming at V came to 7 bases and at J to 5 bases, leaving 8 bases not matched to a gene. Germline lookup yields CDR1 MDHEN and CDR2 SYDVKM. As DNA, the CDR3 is TGTGCCAGCATCCTACTAGCGGGACGAGACAATGAGCAGTTCTTC. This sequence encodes CASILLAGRDNEQFF.

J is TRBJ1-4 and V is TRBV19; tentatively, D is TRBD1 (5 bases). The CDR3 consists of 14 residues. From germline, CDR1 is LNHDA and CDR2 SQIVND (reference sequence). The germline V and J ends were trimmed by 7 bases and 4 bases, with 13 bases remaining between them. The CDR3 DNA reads TGTGCCAGTAACAACCAGGGCTATAATGAAAAACTGTTTTTT. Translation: CASNNQGYNEKLFF.

The CDR3: CASSPAGSRNEKLFF. The DNA of the CDR3 is TGCGCCAGCAGCCCAGCGGGGAGCCGAAATGAAAAACTGTTTTTT. The genes are TRBV5-1 and TRBJ1-4; D gene ambiguous. In germline, CDR1 is SGHRS, CDR2 YFSETQ. This CDR3 is built from 15 residues. V dropped 4 bases and J dropped 5 bases, with 15 bases sitting between them. Drawing the rest from reference TRBV5-1 and TRBJ1-4, the complete variable domain is KAGVTQTPRYLIKTRGQQVTLSCSPISGHRSVSWYQQTPGQGLQFLFEYFSETQRNKGNFPGRFSGRQFSNSRSEMNVSTLELGDSALYLCASSPAGSRNEKLFFGSGTQLSVL.

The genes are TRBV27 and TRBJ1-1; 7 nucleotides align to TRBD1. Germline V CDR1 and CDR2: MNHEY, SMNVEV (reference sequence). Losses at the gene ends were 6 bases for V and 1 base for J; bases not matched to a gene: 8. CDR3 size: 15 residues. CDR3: CASRSDRVKNTEAFF. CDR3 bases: TGTGCCAGCAGGTCCGACAGGGTCAAGAACACTGAAGCTTTCTTT.

In DNA form, the CDR3 reads TGTGCCAGCAGCCCATGGGGACTAGCGGACCAAGAGACCCAGTACTTC. Translated, it gives CASSPWGLADQETQYF. This sequence joins TRBV6-6 and TRBJ2-5; TRBD2 matches 11 bases. This CDR3 is built from 16 residues. V lost 6 bases, J lost 0 bases, and 6 bases stayed unmatched. Germline V lookup: CDR1 MNHNY, CDR2 SVGAGI (reference sequence).

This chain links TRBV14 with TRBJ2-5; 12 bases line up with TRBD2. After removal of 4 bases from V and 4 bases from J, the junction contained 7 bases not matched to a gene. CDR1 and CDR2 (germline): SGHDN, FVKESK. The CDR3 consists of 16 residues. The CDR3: CASSPRLGLAGETQYF. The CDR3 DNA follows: TGTGCCAGCAGCCCACGATTGGGACTAGCGGGAGAGACCCAGTACTTC.

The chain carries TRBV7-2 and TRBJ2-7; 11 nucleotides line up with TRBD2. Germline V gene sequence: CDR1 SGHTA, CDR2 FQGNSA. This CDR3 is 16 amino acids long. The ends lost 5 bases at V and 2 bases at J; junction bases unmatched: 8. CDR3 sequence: CASSAAPLAGAYEQYF. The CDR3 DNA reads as TGTGCCAGCAGCGCAGCGCCACTAGCGGGAGCCTACGAGCAGTACTTC.

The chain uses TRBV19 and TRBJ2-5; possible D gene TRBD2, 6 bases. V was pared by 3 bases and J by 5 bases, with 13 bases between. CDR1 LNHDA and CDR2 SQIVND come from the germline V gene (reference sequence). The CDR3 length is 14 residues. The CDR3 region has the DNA TGTGCCAGTAGTATTGGGAGGCGGAGGGAGACCCAGTACTTC. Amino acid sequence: CASSIGRRRETQYF.